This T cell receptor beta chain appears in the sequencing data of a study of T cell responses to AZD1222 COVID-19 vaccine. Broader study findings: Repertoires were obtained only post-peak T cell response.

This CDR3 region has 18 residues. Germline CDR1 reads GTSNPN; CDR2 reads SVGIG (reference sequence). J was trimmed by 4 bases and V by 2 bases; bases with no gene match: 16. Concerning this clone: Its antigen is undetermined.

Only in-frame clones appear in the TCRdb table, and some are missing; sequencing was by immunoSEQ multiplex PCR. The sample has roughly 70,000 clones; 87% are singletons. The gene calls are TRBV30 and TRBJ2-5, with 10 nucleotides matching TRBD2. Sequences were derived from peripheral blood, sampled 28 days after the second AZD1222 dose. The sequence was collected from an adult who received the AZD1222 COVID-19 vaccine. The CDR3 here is CAWSPTPGSGRGVETQYF. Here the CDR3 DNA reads TGTGCCTGGAGTCCTACTCCGGGGAGCGGGAGGGGAGTAGAGACCCAGTACTTC.